What follows are 9 T cell receptor beta chains derived from one specimen sequenced in a study of T-cell reconstitution after alpha-beta-depleted transplantation in children. Molecular barcoding with unique molecular identifiers was used for the TCRbeta library. Via MiXCR, TCRdb re-called the PCR reads, giving one row per CDR3 protein. The sample has roughly 100,000 distinct CDR3 sequences, approximately 8.4% seen once. The source material was PBMCs from the stem cell graft donor, sampled from the stem cell graft. The receptors were sampled from a human donor who donated a stem cell graft to a child with congenital amegakaryocytic thrombocytopenia.

In its sample, this clonotype was seen many times. The V call is TRBV4-3, the J call TRBJ2-1; D may match TRBD1 or TRBD2 (6 bases each). V was trimmed by 0 bases and J by 6 bases, leaving 21 bases between them. This CDR3 has 18 amino acids. Germline CDR1 reads LGHNA; CDR2 reads YSLEER. CDR3 amino acids: CASSQDREQGWGANEQFF. The CDR3 DNA reads TGCGCCAGCAGCCAAGATCGTGAGCAGGGGTGGGGGGCCAATGAGCAGTTCTTC.

There are many counts of this clonotype. The chain joins TRBV4-3 to TRBJ2-1; a weak D match, TRBD2 (6 bases). The CDR3 sequence is 14 residues long. The germline gives CDR1 LGHNA, CDR2 YSLEER. V lost 0 bases and J lost 6, with 9 bases in between. This CDR3 reads CASSQDTSRNEQFF. CDR3 nucleotide sequence: TGCGCCAGCAGCCAAGATACTAGCCGCAATGAGCAGTTCTTC.

This clonotype has a count of ten or more. The V call is TRBV29-1, the J call TRBJ1-1, with unresolved D. V lost 7 bases and J lost 3, with 15 bases in between. CDR1 SQVTM and CDR2 ANQGSEA come from the germline V gene. This CDR3 spans 13 amino acids. The CDR3 region is CSASQARDTEAFF. Written as DNA, the CDR3 is TGCAGCGCCTCCCAGGCGAGGGACACTGAAGCTTTCTTT.

This clonotype was picked up a small number of times. V and J are TRBV20-1 and TRBJ2-1; 11 bases agree with TRBD1. V lost 3 bases, J lost 4 bases, and 23 bases stayed unmatched. The germline V gene has CDR1 DFQATT and CDR2 SNEGSKA (reference sequence). This CDR3 comprises 21 residues. CDR3 amino acids: CSASSPPGQGGRPGGYNEQFF. Here the CDR3 DNA reads TGCAGTGCTAGTAGCCCCCCGGGACAGGGGGGACGGCCAGGGGGGTACAATGAGCAGTTCTTC.

This clonotype showed up many times. The rearrangement links TRBV12-3 or TRBV12-4 to TRBJ2-7, with 7 bases lining up with TRBD1. The CDR3 loop spans 16 amino acids. V gave up 5 bases and J gave up 5 bases; unmatched junction bases: 15. As DNA, the CDR3 is TGTGCCAGCAGTCAGCGACAGGGCCCCCCTCGCGACGAGCAGTACTTC. This encodes CASSQRQGPPRDEQYF.

There are many counts of this clonotype. The chain links TRBV20-1 to TRBJ2-5, with D possibly matching TRBD1 (5 bases). The V gene lost 6 bases and the J gene lost 5 bases, with 13 bases spanning the gap. Per the germline V gene, CDR1 is DFQATT and CDR2 is SNEGSKA (reference sequence). This CDR3 spans 12 amino acids. CDR3 protein: CSAPTKGETQYF. The CDR3 DNA is TGCAGTGCCCCGACCAAGGGGGAGACCCAGTACTTC.

The sample holds many counts of this clonotype. The chain combines TRBV10-3 with TRBJ2-3; perhaps TRBD2 as D (7 bases). The length of the CDR3 is 16 residues. V lost 4 bases and J lost 2, with 16 bases in between. Germline assignment: CDR1 ENHRY and CDR2 SYGVKD. The CDR3 region is CAISGTGGTHTDTQYF. The CDR3 nucleotides are TGTGCCATCAGTGGCACGGGGGGCACCCACACAGATACGCAGTATTTT.

This clonotype was recorded at least ten times. V usage is TRBV3-1 and J usage is TRBJ1-4; weak D call: TRBD1 (5 bases). This CDR3 comprises 14 residues. Germline-derived CDR1 and CDR2 are LGHDT and YNNKEL (reference sequence). Deletions cut 4 bases from V and 4 bases from J, with 10 bases between. CDR3 protein: CASSPGNLNEKLFF. The CDR3 DNA follows: TGTGCCAGCAGCCCAGGGAATCTTAATGAAAAACTGTTTTTT.

There are many counts of this clonotype. The rearrangement joins TRBV15 to TRBJ2-1; 9 nucleotides line up with TRBD1. With 2 bases clipped from V and 4 bases from J, the junction kept 15 bases outside the gene matches. The CDR3 covers 19 residues. Per germline, CDR1 LNHNV and CDR2 YYDKDF (reference sequence). The CDR3 coding sequence is TGTGCCACCAGCAGATGGGGGACAGGGATGTCCTACGCATACAATGAGCAGTTCTTC. This encodes CATSRWGTGMSYAYNEQFF.